The clone carrying this T cell receptor beta chain appeared a few times. Its antigen is unknown. This CDR3 region has 17 residues. Per germline, CDR1 SEHNR and CDR2 FQNEAQ (reference sequence). Losses at the gene ends were 3 bases for V and 2 bases for J; bases not matched to a gene: 9. The record originates from a study of T-cell reconstitution after alpha-beta-depleted transplantation in children. Study results and caveats: T-cell counts and diversity at one year post-transplant came mainly from newly produced T cells. Elevated TCRbeta diversity at day 60 was traced, in some patients, to surviving recipient T cells and thymic progenitors. Where alpha-beta T cells came from about two months after transplant was reportedly several hundred expanded graft clones.

Library preparation (for TCRbeta) was performed with unique molecular identifiers. One entry per CDR3 protein results from TCRdb running MiXCR on the PCR reads. The data show 700,000 to 950,000 distinct CDR3 sequences, with approximately 15% seen just once and around 5% held by the top ten. The genes are TRBV7-9 and TRBJ2-7, with TRBD2 matching over 11 bases. The source material was PBMCs, mostly from graft donor cells, sampled 360 days after TCRalphabeta/CD19-depleted stem cell transplant. This TCR was sampled from a male patient younger than 18 who had a stem cell transplant for acute lymphoblastic leukemia, so the T cells may come from the graft donor. The CDR3 is CASSFFSSLAGAYEQYF. CDR3 sequence (DNA): TGTGCCAGCAGCTTCTTTAGTTCACTAGCGGGGGCCTACGAGCAGTACTTC. The whole variable domain, filled in from reference TRBV7-9 and TRBJ2-7, reads DTGVSQNPRHKITKRGQNVTFRCDPISEHNRLYWYRQTLGQGPEFLTYFQNEAQLEKSRLLSDRFSAERPKGSFSTLEIQRTEQGDSAMYLCASSFFSSLAGAYEQYFGPGTRLTVT.